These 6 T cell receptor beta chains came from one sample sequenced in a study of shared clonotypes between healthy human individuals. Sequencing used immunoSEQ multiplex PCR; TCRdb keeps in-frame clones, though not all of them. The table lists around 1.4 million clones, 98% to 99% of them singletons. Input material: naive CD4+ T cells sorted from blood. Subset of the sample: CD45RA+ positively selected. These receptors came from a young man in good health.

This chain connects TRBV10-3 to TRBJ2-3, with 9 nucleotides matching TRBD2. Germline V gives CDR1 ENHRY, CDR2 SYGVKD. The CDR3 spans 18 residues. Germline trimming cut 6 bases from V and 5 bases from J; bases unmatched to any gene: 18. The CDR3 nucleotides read TGTGCCATCAGAGGACTAGCGAACCCGGTTTTTTCCGTAGATACGCAGTATTTT. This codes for CAIRGLANPVFSVDTQYF.

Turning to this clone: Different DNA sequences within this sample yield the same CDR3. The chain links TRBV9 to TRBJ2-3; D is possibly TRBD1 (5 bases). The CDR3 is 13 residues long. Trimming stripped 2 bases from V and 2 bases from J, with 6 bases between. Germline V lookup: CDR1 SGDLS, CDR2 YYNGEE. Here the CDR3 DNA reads TGTGCCAGCAGCGTGGACAACACAGATACGCAGTATTTT. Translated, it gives CASSVDNTDTQYF.

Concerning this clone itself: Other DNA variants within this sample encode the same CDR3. Written as DNA, the CDR3 is TGTGCCAGCAGCTTGGGACTCGTCACAGATACGCAGTATTTT. This gives the protein CASSLGLVTDTQYF. The gene calls are TRBV7-8 and TRBJ2-3, with D possibly matching TRBD2 (6 bases). Germline loops: CDR1 SGHVS, CDR2 FQNEAQ. The CDR3 totals 14 residues. Trimming stripped 3 bases from V and 2 bases from J, with 9 bases between. The full variable domain, completed using reference TRBV7-8 and TRBJ2-3, is GAGVSQSPRYKVAKRGQDVALRCDPISGHVSLFWYQQALGQGPEFLTYFQNEAQLDKSGLPSDRFFAERPEGSVSTLKIQRTQQEDSAVYLCASSLGLVTDTQYFGPGTRLTVL.

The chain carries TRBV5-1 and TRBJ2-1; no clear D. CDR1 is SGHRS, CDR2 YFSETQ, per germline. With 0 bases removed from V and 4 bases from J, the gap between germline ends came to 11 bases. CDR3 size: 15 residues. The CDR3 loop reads CASSLVRTVYNEQFF. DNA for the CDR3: TGCGCCAGCAGCTTGGTACGGACGGTTTACAATGAGCAGTTCTTC. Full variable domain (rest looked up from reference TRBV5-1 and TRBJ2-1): KAGVTQTPRYLIKTRGQQVTLSCSPISGHRSVSWYQQTPGQGLQFLFEYFSETQRNKGNFPGRFSGRQFSNSRSEMNVSTLELGDSALYLCASSLVRTVYNEQFFGPGTRLTVL.

CDR3: CASSSDRGHEKLFF. The CDR3, as DNA: TGTGCCAGCAGTTCAGACAGGGGACATGAAAAACTGTTTTTT. V and J are TRBV27 and TRBJ1-4; 8 positions agree with TRBD1. Germline CDR1 is MNHEY and CDR2 is SMNVEV (reference sequence). Trimming took 4 bases from V and 6 from J; bases not matched to a gene: 4. The CDR3 sequence is 14 residues long.

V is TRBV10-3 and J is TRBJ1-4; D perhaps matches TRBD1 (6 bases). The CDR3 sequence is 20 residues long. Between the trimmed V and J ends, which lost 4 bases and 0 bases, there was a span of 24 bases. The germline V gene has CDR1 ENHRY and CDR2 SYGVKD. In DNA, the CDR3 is TGTGCCATCAGTGCGAGGGGGTTTAATGCACCATCTACAACTAATGAAAAACTGTTTTTT. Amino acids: CAISARGFNAPSTTNEKLFF.